This T cell receptor beta chain was captured in a study of blood T cell repertoires in COVID-19. The CDR3 sequence is 15 residues long. The germline V and J ends were trimmed by 3 bases and 2 bases, with 16 bases remaining between them. Germline assignment: CDR1 DFQATT and CDR2 SNEGSKA (reference sequence). Per the original data handling: The assay estimated nucleated cells by amplifying reference gene primers. The table came from immunoSEQ multiplex PCR; TCRdb's copy has only in-frame clones and leaves some out. V and J calls and clone size follow that table, whereas D and trimming were derived from the DNA. The sample has a few hundred thousand clones; under 90% are singletons. This clone has more than one count but fewer than ten.

Sequencing used peripheral blood. The TCR originated in a woman in her 30s with COVID-19, enrolled during active disease. The chain recombines TRBV20-1 with TRBJ1-2; D is perhaps TRBD1 (5 bases). The DNA for the CDR3 is TGCAGTGCTAGTGTCCCAGGGACTCGGAACTATGGCTACACCTTC. Translation: CSASVPGTRNYGYTF.